The subject of this entry is one T cell receptor (beta chain). Which antigen it targets is not known. Qualities for individual bases were not recorded, and no much larger clone is one base off. The source of the sample is a study of T cells in Graves' hyperthyroidism and ophthalmopathy (dated by TCRdb to the late 2010s). For the study in its entirety: Peripheral blood samples were taken at initial diagnosis, before any treatment was given. TCR V-J signatures able to tell the groups apart were searched for in a discovery cohort of more than 90 patients, of whom more than 40 had Graves' ophthalmopathy and 57 had stable Graves' hyperthyroidism. Prospective prediction of ophthalmopathy was tested in an independent validation cohort of approximately 19 hyperthyroidism patients and some 17 patients who later progressed to ophthalmopathy. For training and testing, the 100 or so patients in the discovery cohort were randomly divided in a 7:3 ratio. In six Graves' hyperthyroidism patients, the study also compared T-cell repertoires from thyroid tissue with T-cell repertoires from blood. After sampling, hyperthyroidism patients received methimazole starting at 30 mg daily, and ophthalmopathy patients received high-dose intravenous methylprednisolone. The paper reports TCR Vbeta CDR3 sequencing of roughly 140 peripheral blood samples: around 45 ophthalmopathy, 75 to 80 hyperthyroidism and around 17 progressor patients. The paper's findings and limits, for the study overall: During validation, the model predicted progression to ophthalmopathy a median of around 7 months ahead of onset, with around 70% sensitivity and almost 75% specificity. No statistical method was used to fix the sample size in advance, and group allocation was not hidden from the investigators. Most expanded thyroid clonotypes (frequency above 0.001) were also detected in blood, a finding suggesting that blood repertoires may reflect thyroid immune responses. A model built on a 13 V-J signature distinguished ophthalmopathy from stable hyperthyroidism, reaching about 88% sensitivity and about 81% specificity in cross-validation and 80%/75% in testing.

CDR1 and CDR2 (DFQATT, SNEGSKA) derive from the germline V gene (reference sequence). V sheds 3 bases and J sheds 5 bases, leaving 20 bases between their ends. The CDR3, cysteine through phenylalanine, is 15 amino acids long. Only the CDR3 portion is preserved as DNA: 45 bases, with reading frame beginning at the first base. Graves' hyperthyroidism was defined as stable when no progression to ophthalmopathy occurred over 18 months of follow-up. Hyperthyroidism patients were newly diagnosed, had a disease duration of under 2 months, and were aged 18 to 65 years. Patients with uncontrolled infections, other autoimmune diseases, pregnancy or lactation were excluded. Clinical symptoms, serum thyroxine and TRAb, thyroid ultrasound, and orbital computed tomography formed the basis for the diagnoses. PBMCs were isolated from 10 ml of fresh peripheral blood by Ficoll-Paque density gradient centrifugation. Total RNA was extracted using Trizol reagent, and RNA quality was assessed on an Agilent 2100 Bioanalyzer.

TCR beta CDR3 regions were amplified from RNA transcripts. The TCR CDR3 was subjected to a first round of RT-PCR using the HTBI primer set and the Qiagen OneStep RT-PCR kit. Libraries were constructed in a second round of multiplex PCR, after which size selection and purification were carried out. The libraries were sequenced on an Illumina HiSeq2000 using paired-end 100 bp reads. In the authors' own workflow: SOAPnuke was used to process the raw data, throwing out any read that contained adapters or uncalled bases, had a mean Phred below 15, or lacked an exact constant-primer or identifier match. High-quality paired reads were merged with COPE v1.2.5, and unique nucleotide sequences were defined as clonotypes. MiTCR v1.1 was used to align clonotypes to the IMGT TRBV, TRBD and TRBJ reference segments. Analysis was restricted to V-J combinations with a frequency above 0.0001, which covered roughly 99% of repertoires. The TCS score was defined as the ratio of F50 (clonal expansion) to E x V (chaos), calculated using BLOSUM62-based TCRdist between CDR3 peptides within each V-J. Welch's t-statistics and random forest reduced 500 to 650 V-J features to about 12, which were used in a naive Bayes classifier (R e1071). TCRdb redid the processing of the public reads, applying fastp at Q25 and MiXCR, and retained in-frame beta chains. Identical CDR3 proteins give one entry, which carries the most common genes and DNA. The V and J calls were not made by the authors but by TCRdb's processing. The sample table records approximately 710,000 distinct CDR3 sequences; around 16% of these occur just once. The ten most abundant clones make up roughly a sixth of the sample.

The material sequenced was blood. The source is a middle-aged man with Graves' hyperthyroidism. The sequence joins TRBV20-1 to TRBJ2-7; the D region possibly corresponds to TRBD1 (6 bases align). This receptor has the CDR3 CSASGQGYAQHEQYF. In nucleotides, the sequence is TGCAGTGCTAGTGGGCAGGGGTATGCACAACACGAGCAGTACTTC.